These 13 T cell receptor beta chains originate from one sample sequenced in a study of T cell changes during pregnancy in multiple sclerosis. The protocol was immunoSEQ multiplex PCR, while the TCRdb copy is restricted to in-frame clones and leaves out a portion. The sample contains tens of thousands of clones, roughly nine tenths of which appear only once. Sequencing used peripheral blood, obtained in the third trimester of pregnancy. These TCRs come from a female donor in good health, enrolled as a control in a pregnancy study.

The genes are TRBV6-6 and TRBJ1-2, with TRBD1 identical over 8 bases. The length of the CDR3 is 13 residues. CDR1 and CDR2 (germline): MNHNY, SVGAGI (reference sequence). Trimming at V came to 7 bases and at J to 3 bases, leaving 4 bases not matched to a gene. CDR3 region: CASTGDRYYGYTF. The CDR3 DNA sequence: TGTGCCAGCACCGGGGACAGGTACTATGGCTACACCTTC.

In this sample, this clone turned up once. The chain recombines TRBV7-2 with TRBJ1-1; D might be TRBD1 (5 bases). Germline V lookup: CDR1 SGHTA, CDR2 FQGNSA. The germline V and J ends were trimmed by 7 bases and 0 bases, with 9 bases remaining between them. This CDR3 is 13 amino acids long. CDR3 residues: CASNQGMNTEAFF. The CDR3 DNA reads as TGTGCCAGCAATCAGGGCATGAACACTGAAGCTTTCTTT.

The CDR3 DNA sequence: TGTGCCAGCAGCCCTTATAGTAGGGGAAGAAACACCATATATTTT. This encodes CASSPYSRGRNTIYF. The chain employs TRBV9 and TRBJ1-3; the D gene is possibly TRBD1 (5 bases). Germline lookup yields CDR1 SGDLS and CDR2 YYNGEE. The CDR3 extends over 15 amino acids. Trimming removed 4 bases from V and 5 bases from J, with 16 bases in between.

This rearrangement joins TRBV19 to TRBJ1-2, with a weak D call TRBD1 (5 bases). Germline-derived CDR1 and CDR2 are LNHDA and SQIVND (reference sequence). CDR3 length equals 15 residues. V was trimmed by 1 base and J by 7 bases, leaving 16 bases between them. The DNA for the CDR3 is TGTGCCAGTAGTATAGGCGTTGCGGGGGTTGGTGGCTACACCTTC. Translated, it gives CASSIGVAGVGGYTF. Filled out from reference TRBV19 and TRBJ1-2, the complete variable domain reads DGGITQSPKYLFRKEGQNVTLSCEQNLNHDAMYWYRQDPGQGLRLIYYSQIVNDFQKGDIAEGYSVSREKKESFPLTVTSAQKNPTAFYLCASSIGVAGVGGYTFGSGTRLTVV.

This chain uses TRBV5-1 with TRBJ2-5, with D perhaps matching TRBD2 (7 bases). This CDR3 contains 14 residues. Per the germline V gene, CDR1 is SGHRS and CDR2 is YFSETQ. V was shortened by 3 bases and J by 5 bases, with 14 bases between the two germline ends. This chain's CDR3 is CASSSVGGRETQYF. For the CDR3, the DNA is TGCGCCAGCAGCTCCGTGGGGGGGCGGGAGACCCAGTACTTC.

CDR3 nucleotide sequence: TGCGCCAGCAGCCAAGTCCCACAGGGAGTGGCTGAAGCTTTCTTT. Protein: CASSQVPQGVAEAFF. The chain combines TRBV4-1 with TRBJ1-1, with D possibly TRBD1 on 6 matching bases. Germline V gene lookup returns CDR1 MGHRA and CDR2 YSYEKL. The CDR3 runs to 15 residues. V was clipped by 1 base and J by 6 bases, with 15 bases between them.

In this sample, this clone turned up once. The chain couples TRBV11-2 to TRBJ1-2; 9 bases align to TRBD1. This CDR3 has 16 amino acids. The ends lost 5 bases at V and 1 base at J; junction bases unmatched: 8. CDR1 is SGHAT, CDR2 FQNNGV, per germline. CDR3 coding DNA: TGTGCCAGCAGCCCCCTCCGGGACAGGGTTAACTATGGCTACACCTTC. Protein: CASSPLRDRVNYGYTF.

This chain links TRBV2 with TRBJ2-2; 7 bases are a match to TRBD2. CDR3 length equals 13 residues. The trim removed 8 bases at V and 1 base at J, leaving 1 base unmatched. Germline V gene lookup returns CDR1 SNHLY and CDR2 FYNNEI. As DNA, the CDR3 is TGTGCCAGCGGGGAGGGGAACACCGGGGAGCTGTTTTTT. Protein: CASGEGNTGELFF.

The V and J genes are TRBV19 and TRBJ2-7; 7 bases line up with TRBD2. The CDR3 is 14 residues long. V lost 8 bases, J lost 0 bases, and 7 bases stayed unmatched. Germline-derived CDR1 and CDR2 are LNHDA and SQIVND (reference sequence). CDR3 region: CASASGASSYEQYF. DNA of the CDR3: TGTGCCAGTGCCAGCGGGGCTAGCTCCTACGAGCAGTACTTC.

The chain couples TRBV5-6 to TRBJ1-3; no reliable D call. Germline V lookup: CDR1 SGHDT, CDR2 YYEEEE. Trimming left V 0 bases short and J 4 bases short, with 11 bases between. The CDR3 spans 15 residues. The CDR3 loop reads CASSLAGPSGNTIYF. The CDR3 nucleotides read TGTGCCAGCAGCTTGGCAGGCCCCTCCGGAAACACCATATATTTT.

The chain recombines TRBV27 with TRBJ2-3, with D tentatively TRBD2 (6 bases). This CDR3 is built from 15 residues. The V gene lost 3 bases and the J gene lost 4 bases, with 14 bases spanning the gap. Germline V CDR1 and CDR2: MNHEY, SMNVEV (reference sequence). The CDR3 here is CASSFVGRGSDTQYF. CDR3 bases: TGTGCCAGCAGTTTTGTCGGGAGAGGCTCAGATACGCAGTATTTT.

This sequence joins TRBV2 and TRBJ2-2; D may be TRBD2 (6 bases). Trimming pared 10 bases from V and 5 bases from J, leaving 20 bases between. The germline CDR1 and CDR2 sequences are SNHLY and FYNNEI. The length of the CDR3 is 15 residues. The CDR3 DNA reads as TGTGCCACCCAATTAAACGGGGGTCCTACCGGGGAGCTGTTTTTT. The encoded protein is CATQLNGGPTGELFF.

This chain joins TRBV5-1 and TRBJ2-2; 7 bases match TRBD1. The germline V gene encodes CDR1 SGHRS and CDR2 YFSETQ. The CDR3 totals 15 residues. The V gene end was trimmed by 4 bases and the J gene end by 4 bases; junction bases not matched to a gene: 7. The CDR3 coding sequence is TGCGCCAGCAGCCCCGGACAGGCTACCACCGGGGAGCTGTTTTTT. Translation gives CASSPGQATTGELFF.